This TCR beta chain originates from a study of T cell repertoires in cytomegalovirus infection (dated by TCRdb to between 2018 and 2021). Regarding the research as a whole: Peptide stimulations targeted recently identified HLA-C-restricted CMV epitopes, whose presentation resists viral immunomodulation, together with well-studied HLA-B-restricted epitopes. Because public TCR beta signatures pointed to carriage of CMV infection together with the matching HLA type, the HLA type of each donor mattered for the analysis.

V is reduced by 3 bases and J by 0 bases, leaving a spacing of 8 bases between them. CDR1 MRHNA and CDR2 SNTAGT are derived from the germline V gene. From the cysteine up to the phenylalanine, the CDR3 has a length of 14 residues. The CDR3 DNA has 42 bases and is translated from base 1. The sample's treatment or condition, from its label and the paper: in vitro stimulation with specific CMV peptide epitopes to enrich CMV-specific T cells. Reads for this sample came from an Illumina HiSeq 1500. In-frame beta chains were kept once TCRdb had trimmed the public reads at Q25 with fastp and called clones with MiXCR. Merged by CDR3 protein, the rows form single entries marked with the most common genes and DNA. The sample table lists some 940,000 distinct CDR3 sequences, less than 40% of them with a count of one. Around an eighth of the sample belongs to the ten largest clones. On this clonotype itself: It lacks a known antigen. No qualities accompany the bases; no much larger clone lies one base away.

Findings and caveats that apply to the study as a whole: The ex vivo response was dominated by HLA-C-restricted CMV-specific TCR beta clonotypes, which also provided the single most frequent clonotype in two of eight donors. In both this cohort and an independent roughly 400-donor cohort, the cumulative frequency of public TCR beta family members distinguished carriers of CMV infection plus the relevant HLA type.

The clonotype was recovered from a human donor in good health (CMV status not recorded). Some clones in this sample may be carry-over from other donors' samples. The V and J genes are TRBV6-4 and TRBJ1-1; the D gene assignment is ambiguous. The sample consisted of cultured CD8+ T cells from PBMCs, taken from culture after CMV antigen stimulation. The CDR3 region: CASSESIMNTEAFF. In nucleotide form, the sequence is TGTGCCAGCAGTGAGTCCATTATGAACACTGAAGCTTTCTTT.